The TCR beta chain described here comes from a study of regulatory T cells in long-lasting Graves disease. In the study overall: Antithyroid drugs had been taken by newly diagnosed Graves' patients for under 3 months. Whole-study findings and limits: The analysis examined peripheral blood only and excluded thyroid tissue.

Sequencing libraries for TCR beta were prepared with iRepertoire HTBI primers and Arm-PCR of CDR3 regions. TCRdb called the multiplex PCR reads again in MiXCR, with one record for every CDR3 protein. The sample holds roughly 350,000 distinct CDR3 sequences, about a sixth seen once. This clonotype was seen ten or more times. The antigen remains undetermined. This CDR3 is built from 14 residues. Germline V CDR1 and CDR2: MDHEN, SYDVKM. V lost 8 bases, J lost 5 bases, and 9 bases stayed unmatched. Noted time point: newly diagnosed GD, antithyroid drugs for less than 3 months. Making the TCR library involved RNA that had been extracted from PBMCs. The same specimen was also included in a second study, on T cells in Graves' hyperthyroidism and ophthalmopathy. From that report: Subjects aged 18 to 65 presented with newly diagnosed hyperthyroidism of less than 2 months' duration.

The chain recombines TRBV28 with TRBJ2-7; 10 nucleotides match TRBD1. The origin of this receptor is a man aged 35-49 years with Graves disease. The sequencing used peripheral blood mononuclear cells (PBMCs), collected at new diagnosis, from a patient treated with antithyroid drugs. CDR3 DNA: TGTGCCAGCGGGCCCTGGACAGGGGGGCACGAGCAGTACTTC. Protein sequence: CASGPWTGGHEQYF.